The 2 T cell receptor beta chains in this list originate from one sample, sequenced in a study of CD8 T cells in ankylosing spondylitis. Study results and caveats: Characteristic, it appeared, of ankylosing spondylitis blood was a TCR beta motif of about eight highly homologous variants.

Their antigens are not known. TCRdb independently ran MiXCR on the 5' RACE reads; one entry per CDR3 protein. The table records 450,000 or so distinct CDR3 sequences, 26% of them present only once. The sequenced sample was blood, either unsorted or a sorted T cell fraction (not recorded which). These receptors were obtained from a male donor with ankylosing spondylitis.

This clonotype was seen ten or more times. V and J are TRBV2 and TRBJ2-1, with TRBD2 matching 12 bases. The trim removed 6 bases at V and 9 bases at J, leaving 15 bases unmatched. This CDR3 comprises 17 residues. Looked up from germline, CDR1 is SNHLY and CDR2 is FYNNEI. Written as DNA, the CDR3 is TGTGCCAGCAGCCTAACCTTGACTAGCGGGAGTTTGGGTGAGCAGTTCTTC. Its translation: CASSLTLTSGSLGEQFF.

The V gene is TRBV12-3 or TRBV12-4, the J gene TRBJ2-7; D remains ambiguous. This CDR3 contains 12 residues. Trimming stripped 6 bases from V and 7 bases from J, with 13 bases between. DNA for the CDR3: TGTGCCAGCAGCCCTGATGGTGGAGAGCAGTACGTC. Translating gives CASSPDGGEQYV.